A single sample gave rise to the 16 T cell receptor beta chains below, sequenced in a study of early stage breast cancer tumors. Only in-frame clones appear in the TCRdb table, and some are missing; sequencing was by immunoSEQ multiplex PCR. The sample contains under 45,000 clones, 55% to 75% of which appear only once. Sequenced: blood. These receptors were obtained from a person between 45 and 65 years old with breast cancer.

The count of this clone is one. The rearrangement joins TRBV6-6 to TRBJ2-3, with 10 bases that match TRBD2. Unmatched junction bases numbered 6, after V lost 4 bases and J lost 2 bases. Looked up from germline, CDR1 is MNHNY and CDR2 is SVGAGI (reference sequence). The CDR3 has 16 amino acids. The CDR3 protein is CASSSLAGRHTDTQYF. CDR3 sequence (DNA): TGTGCCAGCAGTTCACTAGCGGGGAGGCACACAGATACGCAGTATTTT.

J is TRBJ2-5 and V is TRBV18; D not resolved. Trimming stripped 5 bases from V and 1 base from J, with 11 bases between. This CDR3 is 14 amino acids long. Germline CDR1 is KGHSH and CDR2 is LQKENI. The CDR3 reads CASSEVVGQETQYF. The CDR3, as DNA: TGTGCCAGCTCAGAAGTGGTCGGCCAAGAGACCCAGTACTTC.

The chain employs TRBV9 and TRBJ1-3; TRBD1 aligns across 7 bases. The V and J ends lost 3 bases and 7 bases, in that order; junction bases with no gene match: 10. The CDR3 is made up of 15 amino acids. From germline, CDR1 is SGDLS and CDR2 YYNGEE. In DNA form, the CDR3 reads TGTGCCAGCAGCGCTGGACAGGTAAACACGAACACCATATATTTT. Amino acid sequence: CASSAGQVNTNTIYF.

This chain links TRBV29-1 with TRBJ2-5; 11 bases fit TRBD2. This CDR3 comprises 15 residues. V shed 5 bases, J shed 4 bases, and the junction held 9 bases outside the gene matches. Germline V gene lookup returns CDR1 SQVTM and CDR2 ANQGSEA. The CDR3 loop reads CSVLAGGSPVETQYF. The CDR3 nucleotides are TGCAGCGTTTTAGCGGGGGGGTCCCCAGTAGAGACCCAGTACTTC.

V gene TRBV6-6 combines with J gene TRBJ1-2; D gene ambiguous. In germline, CDR1 is MNHNY, CDR2 SVGAGI (reference sequence). V was cut by 6 bases and J by 8 bases, with 13 bases left in between. The CDR3 covers 12 residues. In DNA, the CDR3 is TGTGCCAGCAGGCAGGAGGCGGGGGGCTACACCTTC. It is translated as CASRQEAGGYTF.

This chain uses TRBV30 with TRBJ2-1; 7 bases are a match to TRBD2. Germline CDR1 is GTSNPN and CDR2 is SVGIG (reference sequence). J lost 9 bases, V lost 0 bases, and 5 bases had no gene match. The length of the CDR3 is 13 residues. CDR3 sequence: CAWSVGLVGEQFF. The CDR3, as DNA: TGTGCCTGGAGTGTAGGACTAGTCGGTGAGCAGTTCTTC.

This clone was detected only once. The J gene is TRBJ2-7, the V gene TRBV9; 10 bases agree with TRBD2. CDR1 and CDR2 from the germline V gene are SGDLS and YYNGEE. The CDR3 has 15 amino acids. V gave up 0 bases and J gave up 3 bases; unmatched junction bases: 3. Here the CDR3 reads CASSVDPSGSYEQYF. The CDR3 DNA follows: TGTGCCAGCAGCGTAGATCCTAGCGGGAGCTACGAGCAGTACTTC.

The J gene is TRBJ1-2, the V gene TRBV28, with 7 bases aligning to TRBD1. V shed 6 bases and J 2 bases; nucleotides not matched to a gene: 9. This CDR3 spans 15 amino acids. The V gene's germline CDR1 is MDHEN and CDR2 SYDVKM. CDR3 nucleotides: TGTGCCAGCAGCAACGGGACAGTCGGGAACTATGGCTACACCTTC. It specifies CASSNGTVGNYGYTF.

V and J are TRBV13 and TRBJ2-3, with 12 bases matching TRBD2. Germline V gene sequence: CDR1 PRHDT, CDR2 FYEKMQ (reference sequence). The CDR3 is 18 residues long. With V trimmed by 4 bases and J by 4 bases, 12 bases remained unmatched. The DNA for the CDR3 is TGTGCCAGCAGCTCGACTAGCGGGAGAGACCACACGCCAGATACGCAGTATTTT. It translates to CASSSTSGRDHTPDTQYF. Looking up the rest from reference TRBV13 and TRBJ2-3 gives the full variable domain: AAGVIQSPRHLIKEKRETATLKCYPIPRHDTVYWYQQGPGQDPQFLISFYEKMQSDKGSIPDRFSAQQFSDYHSELNMSSLELGDSALYFCASSSTSGRDHTPDTQYFGPGTRLTVL.

In this sample, this clone turned up once. V and J are TRBV30 and TRBJ1-3; no clear D. Germline values: CDR1 GTSNPN, CDR2 SVGIG (reference sequence). The length of the CDR3 is 14 residues. For the CDR3, the DNA is TGTGCATACTCTGCGTCGTTCTCTGGAAACACCATATATTTT. This codes for CAYSASFSGNTIYF.

The V gene is TRBV6-1, the J gene TRBJ1-5; D might be TRBD1 (5 bases). CDR3 length: 14 amino acids. Germline values: CDR1 MNHNS, CDR2 SASEGT. V shed 3 bases and J shed 4 bases, with 10 bases lying between them. CDR3 loop: CASSEYRLNQPQHF. In DNA, the CDR3 is TGTGCCAGCAGTGAGTACAGGTTGAATCAGCCCCAGCATTTT.

The gene calls are TRBV5-1 and TRBJ1-3, with D perhaps TRBD1 (5 bases). Per the germline V gene, CDR1 is SGHRS and CDR2 is YFSETQ. The length of the CDR3 is 15 residues. V lost 5 bases, J lost 0 bases, and 12 bases lay in between. The DNA for the CDR3 is TGCGCCAGCAGTGTGGCAGGGAACTCTGGAAACACCATATATTTT. Protein sequence: CASSVAGNSGNTIYF.

V and J are TRBV19 and TRBJ2-1; 13 nucleotides line up with TRBD2. This CDR3 is built from 20 residues. With V trimmed by 3 bases and J by 0 bases, 11 bases remained unmatched. Germline-derived CDR1 and CDR2 are LNHDA and SQIVND (reference sequence). CDR3 amino acids: CASSIHGLAGVGRSYNEQFF. In DNA form, the CDR3 reads TGTGCCAGTAGTATTCATGGACTAGCGGGAGTAGGTCGCTCCTACAATGAGCAGTTCTTC.

This clone was detected once. The gene calls are TRBV30 and TRBJ1-4, with a weak D call TRBD1 (5 bases). The CDR3 totals 15 residues. Trimming stripped 4 bases from V and 0 bases from J, with 12 bases between. Germline V gives CDR1 GTSNPN, CDR2 SVGIG (reference sequence). The CDR3 nucleotides read TGTGCCTGGAATGCAGGGACTTCAACTAATGAAAAACTGTTTTTT. This gives the protein CAWNAGTSTNEKLFF. The full variable domain, with the rest looked up from reference TRBV30 and TRBJ1-4, is SQTIHQWPATLVQPVGSPLSLECTVEGTSNPNLYWYRQAAGRGLQLLFYSVGIGQISSEVPQNLSASRPQDRQFILSSKKLLLSDSGFYLCAWNAGTSTNEKLFFGSGTQLSVL.

V gene TRBV29-1 combines with J gene TRBJ2-1; D may be TRBD1 (5 bases). The CDR3 length is 11 residues. Germline assignment: CDR1 SQVTM and CDR2 ANQGSEA. V lost 5 bases and J 8 bases, leaving 10 bases between the germline ends. CDR3 protein: CSVTTDDEQFF. The CDR3, as DNA: TGCAGCGTTACGACAGACGATGAGCAGTTCTTC.

The chain recombines TRBV9 with TRBJ2-5; TRBD2 aligns across 10 bases. The CDR3 length is 15 residues. The germline gives CDR1 SGDLS, CDR2 YYNGEE. The V gene end was trimmed by 4 bases and the J gene end by 5 bases; junction bases not matched to a gene: 8. Here the CDR3 reads CASSPSGGAWETQYF. The CDR3 DNA reads TGTGCCAGCAGCCCGAGCGGGGGGGCATGGGAGACCCAGTACTTC.